A single sample gave rise to the 16 T cell receptor beta chains below, sequenced in a study of cytomegalovirus exposure and HLA in healthy donors. In the PCR, 60 Vbeta and 13 Jbeta primers were used. Profiling relied on immunoSEQ multiplex PCR, and the TCRdb table lists in-frame clones only, not all of them. The sample records approximately 110,000 clones, 55% to 75% being singletons. Specimen: PBMCs. These receptors were taken from a woman between 65 and 79 years old in good health and CMV-seropositive.

This sequence joins TRBV6-1 and TRBJ1-1; the match to TRBD1 covers 8 bases. CDR1 and CDR2 (germline): MNHNS, SASEGT. Germline trimming cut 7 bases from V and 4 bases from J; bases unmatched to any gene: 8. This CDR3 contains 14 residues. The CDR3 coding sequence is TGTGCCAGCACCTTAGACAGGGGCTCCACTGAAGCTTTCTTT. This codes for CASTLDRGSTEAFF.

This chain connects TRBV7-2 to TRBJ1-1; 9 bases line up with TRBD1. The CDR3 sequence is 16 residues long. Germline values: CDR1 SGHTA, CDR2 FQGNSA. Trimming cost V 8 bases and J 1 base; bases outside gene matches: 11. The CDR3 DNA follows: TGTGCCAGCGGGCCGAGGACAGGGGCGACGAACACTGAAGCTTTCTTT. Residues: CASGPRTGATNTEAFF.

The rearrangement joins TRBV30 to TRBJ2-3; 7 bases agree with TRBD2. With V trimmed by 0 bases and J by 8 bases, 2 bases remained unmatched. Germline assignment: CDR1 GTSNPN and CDR2 SVGIG (reference sequence). The CDR3 loop spans 12 amino acids. CDR3 DNA sequence: TGTGCCTGGAGTGTCGGGGGGAGTACGCAGTATTTT. It translates to CAWSVGGSTQYF.

This clone turned up a few times. V usage is TRBV6-6 and J usage is TRBJ1-1; D perhaps matches TRBD1 (6 bases). Germline V lookup: CDR1 MNHNY, CDR2 SVGAGI (reference sequence). V shed 7 bases and J shed 1 base, with 19 bases lying between them. The CDR3 covers 16 residues. The chain's CDR3 is CASTHSRTVTNTEAFF. The CDR3 coding sequence is TGTGCCAGCACTCATTCGCGGACAGTGACGAACACTGAAGCTTTCTTT.

The CDR3 DNA follows: TGTGCCAGCAATCCTCCGCCCGAACGCCCGGGAGGTGCTTTCTTT. Translated: CASNPPPERPGGAFF. The gene calls are TRBV6-6 and TRBJ1-1, with unresolved D. The CDR3 runs to 15 residues. Trimming stripped 7 bases from V and 11 bases from J, with 26 bases between. Germline-derived CDR1 and CDR2 are MNHNY and SVGAGI (reference sequence).

V and J are TRBV6-1 and TRBJ2-5; D is ambiguous. V lost 1 base and J lost 6, with 3 bases in between. Germline V gives CDR1 MNHNS, CDR2 SASEGT. The CDR3 sequence is 11 residues long. CDR3 nucleotide sequence: TGTGCCAGCAGTGAAGGGCAGACCCAGTACTTC. Translating gives CASSEGQTQYF.

J is TRBJ2-5 and V is TRBV9; 13 bases align to TRBD2. V lost 0 bases, J lost 5 bases, and 1 base stayed unmatched. The CDR3 covers 15 residues. Looked up from germline, CDR1 is SGDLS and CDR2 is YYNGEE. The CDR3: CASSVGGLAGETQYF. The DNA for the CDR3 is TGTGCCAGCAGCGTAGGGGGACTAGCGGGGGAGACCCAGTACTTC.

The chain uses TRBV2 and TRBJ2-5; 9 nucleotides agree with TRBD2. V lost 4 bases to trimming and J lost 2 bases; unmatched junction nucleotides: 2. CDR1 and CDR2 from the germline V gene are SNHLY and FYNNEI. The CDR3 spans 14 residues. The chain's CDR3 is CASSGTSVQETQYF. For the CDR3, the DNA is TGTGCCAGCAGTGGGACTAGCGTACAAGAGACCCAGTACTTC.

V gene TRBV5-1 combines with J gene TRBJ2-1, with a weak D call TRBD2 (5 bases). The germline V and J ends were trimmed by 0 bases and 4 bases, with 11 bases remaining between them. The CDR3 is made up of 15 amino acids. Germline V gene data show CDR1 as SGHRS and CDR2 as YFSETQ. The CDR3 protein is CASSLAGVNYNEQFF. The CDR3 nucleotides are TGCGCCAGCAGCTTGGCCGGGGTTAATTACAATGAGCAGTTCTTC.

The count of this clone is one. J is TRBJ1-1 and V is TRBV19; D possibly corresponds to TRBD1 (5 bases). Deletions cut 3 bases from V and 11 bases from J, with 13 bases between. The CDR3 length is 12 residues. The germline V gene has CDR1 LNHDA and CDR2 SQIVND (reference sequence). CDR3 loop: CASSMQREGAFF. The DNA for the CDR3 is TGTGCCAGTAGTATGCAGAGGGAGGGGGCTTTCTTT.

The chain recombines TRBV2 with TRBJ1-1, with D unresolved. The V gene lost 2 bases and the J gene lost 1 base, with 8 bases spanning the gap. This CDR3 is built from 14 residues. The germline CDR1 and CDR2 sequences are SNHLY and FYNNEI. For the CDR3, the DNA is TGTGCCAGCAGTGAAAGGCAGGAGAACACTGAAGCTTTCTTT. Protein product: CASSERQENTEAFF.

Only a few counts were recorded for this clone. The chain links TRBV27 to TRBJ2-7; D perhaps matches TRBD1 (5 bases). The CDR3 has 13 amino acids. Germline assignment: CDR1 MNHEY and CDR2 SMNVEV (reference sequence). V was shortened by 4 bases and J by 7 bases, with 14 bases between the two germline ends. The CDR3 reads CASSSPHHREQYF. The CDR3 DNA reads as TGTGCCAGCAGTTCTCCCCATCACAGGGAGCAGTACTTC.

This sequence joins TRBV29-1 and TRBJ2-7; 8 bases match TRBD1. This CDR3 contains 11 residues. V trimming: 7 bases; J trimming: 3 bases; junction bases outside the gene matches: 2. In germline, CDR1 is SQVTM, CDR2 ANQGSEA. The CDR3 loop is CSAGQGYEQYF. DNA of the CDR3: TGCAGCGCAGGACAGGGCTACGAGCAGTACTTC.

The chain recombines TRBV29-1 with TRBJ1-1; tentative D call: TRBD1 (6 bases). The V gene lost 7 bases and the J gene lost 5 bases, with 23 bases spanning the gap. Germline CDR1 SQVTM, CDR2 ANQGSEA. The length of the CDR3 is 15 residues. The chain's CDR3 is CSASDLQGRLTEAFF. The CDR3, as DNA: TGCAGCGCCTCCGACCTCCAGGGGCGCCTAACTGAAGCTTTCTTT.

The V call is TRBV15, the J call TRBJ2-1; D not certain. The length of the CDR3 is 14 residues. The germline V gene encodes CDR1 LNHNV and CDR2 YYDKDF (reference sequence). V gave up 0 bases and J gave up 10 bases, with 13 bases separating them. This CDR3 is CATSRDSGVSEQFF. DNA for the CDR3: TGTGCCACCAGCAGAGATTCTGGAGTAAGCGAGCAGTTCTTC.

The chain employs TRBV29-1 and TRBJ1-1, with 8 bases aligning to TRBD1. Per germline, CDR1 SQVTM and CDR2 ANQGSEA. This CDR3 contains 13 residues. The V segment lost 3 bases and the J segment 3 bases; nucleotides outside the gene matches: 3. CDR3 in DNA: TGCAGCGTTGACGCAGGGGGCTACACTGAAGCTTTCTTT. Translated, it gives CSVDAGGYTEAFF.